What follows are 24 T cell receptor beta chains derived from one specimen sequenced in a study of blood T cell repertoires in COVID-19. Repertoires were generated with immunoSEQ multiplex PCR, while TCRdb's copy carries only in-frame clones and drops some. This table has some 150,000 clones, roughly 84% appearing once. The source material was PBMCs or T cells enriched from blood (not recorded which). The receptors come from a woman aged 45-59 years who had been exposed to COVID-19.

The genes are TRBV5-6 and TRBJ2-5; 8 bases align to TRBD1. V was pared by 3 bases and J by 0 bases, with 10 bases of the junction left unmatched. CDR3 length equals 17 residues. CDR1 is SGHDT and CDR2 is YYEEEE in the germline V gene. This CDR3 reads CASSSRDRPLYQETQYF. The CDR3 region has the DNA TGTGCCAGCAGCTCCCGGGACAGGCCTCTGTACCAAGAGACCCAGTACTTC.

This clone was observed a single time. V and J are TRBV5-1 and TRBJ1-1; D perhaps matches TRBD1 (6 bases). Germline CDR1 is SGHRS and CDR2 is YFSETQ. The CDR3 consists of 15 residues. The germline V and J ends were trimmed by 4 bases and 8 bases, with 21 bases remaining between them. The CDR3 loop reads CASSQQGPPLAEAFF. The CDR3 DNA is TGCGCCAGCAGCCAACAGGGACCCCCCTTGGCCGAAGCTTTCTTT.

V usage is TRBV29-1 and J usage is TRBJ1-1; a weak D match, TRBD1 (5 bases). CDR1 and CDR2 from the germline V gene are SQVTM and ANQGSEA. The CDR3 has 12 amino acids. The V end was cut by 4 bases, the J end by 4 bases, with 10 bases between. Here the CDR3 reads CSVVGGVTEAFF. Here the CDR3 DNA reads TGCAGCGTTGTCGGGGGGGTCACTGAAGCTTTCTTT. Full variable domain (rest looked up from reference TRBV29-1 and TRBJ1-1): SAVISQKPSRDICQRGTSLTIQCQVDSQVTMMFWYRQQPGQSLTLIATANQGSEATYESGFVIDKFPISRPNLTFSTLTVSNMSPEDSSIYLCSVVGGVTEAFFGQGTRLTVV.

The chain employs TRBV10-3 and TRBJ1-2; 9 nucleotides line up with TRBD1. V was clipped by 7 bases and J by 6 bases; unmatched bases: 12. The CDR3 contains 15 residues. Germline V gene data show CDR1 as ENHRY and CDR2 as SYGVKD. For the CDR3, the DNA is TGTGCCATCACTAGAGGCAACAGGGGGCATGATGGCTACACCTTC. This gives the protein CAITRGNRGHDGYTF.

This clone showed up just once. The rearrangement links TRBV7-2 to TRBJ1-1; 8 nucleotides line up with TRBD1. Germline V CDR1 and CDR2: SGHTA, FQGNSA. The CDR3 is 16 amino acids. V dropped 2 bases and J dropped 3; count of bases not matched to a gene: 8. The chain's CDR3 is CASSLPNGRGHTEAFF. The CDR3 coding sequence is TGTGCCAGCAGCTTACCTAACGGCAGGGGGCACACTGAAGCTTTCTTT.

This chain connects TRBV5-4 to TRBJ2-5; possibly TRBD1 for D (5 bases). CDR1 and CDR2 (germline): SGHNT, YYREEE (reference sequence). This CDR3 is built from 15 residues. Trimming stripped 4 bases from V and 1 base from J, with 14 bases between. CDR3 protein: CASSKGADSQETQYF. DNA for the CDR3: TGTGCCAGCAGCAAAGGGGCAGACAGCCAAGAGACCCAGTACTTC.

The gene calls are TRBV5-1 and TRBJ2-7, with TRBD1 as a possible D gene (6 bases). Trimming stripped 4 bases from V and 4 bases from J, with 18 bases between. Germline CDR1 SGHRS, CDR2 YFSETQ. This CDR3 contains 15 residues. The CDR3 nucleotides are TGCGCCAGCAGCGCACCCGGGACACTGGTGTACGAGCAGTACTTC. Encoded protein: CASSAPGTLVYEQYF.

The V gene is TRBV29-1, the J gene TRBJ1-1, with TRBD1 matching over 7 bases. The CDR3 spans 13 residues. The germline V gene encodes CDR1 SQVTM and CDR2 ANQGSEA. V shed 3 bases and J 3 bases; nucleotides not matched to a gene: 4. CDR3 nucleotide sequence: TGCAGCGTTGATGACAGGGTCGACACTGAAGCTTTCTTT. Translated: CSVDDRVDTEAFF.

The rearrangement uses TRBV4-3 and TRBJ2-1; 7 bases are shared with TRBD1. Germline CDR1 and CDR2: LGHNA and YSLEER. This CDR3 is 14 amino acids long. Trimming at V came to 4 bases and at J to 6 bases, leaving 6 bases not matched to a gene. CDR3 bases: TGCGCCAGCAGCCCTCGACAGGGTAGCAATGAGCAGTTCTTC. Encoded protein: CASSPRQGSNEQFF.

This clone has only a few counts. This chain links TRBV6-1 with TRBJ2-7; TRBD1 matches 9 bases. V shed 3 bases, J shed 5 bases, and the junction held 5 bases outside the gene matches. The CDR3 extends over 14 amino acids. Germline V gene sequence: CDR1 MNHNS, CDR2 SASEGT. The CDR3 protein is CASSEGTGSNEQYF. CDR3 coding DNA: TGTGCCAGCAGTGAGGGGACAGGGTCCAACGAGCAGTACTTC.

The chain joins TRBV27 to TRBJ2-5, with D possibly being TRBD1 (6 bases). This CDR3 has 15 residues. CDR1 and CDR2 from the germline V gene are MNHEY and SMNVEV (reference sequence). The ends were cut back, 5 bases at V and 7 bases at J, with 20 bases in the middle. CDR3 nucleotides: TGTGCCAGCAGTCAACCCCGGGACAAGGTTGTGACCCAGTACTTC. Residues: CASSQPRDKVVTQYF.

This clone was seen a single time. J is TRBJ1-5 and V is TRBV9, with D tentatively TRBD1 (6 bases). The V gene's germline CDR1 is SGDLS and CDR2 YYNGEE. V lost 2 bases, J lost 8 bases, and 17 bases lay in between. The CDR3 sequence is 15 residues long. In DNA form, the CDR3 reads TGTGCCAGCAGCGTCGAGGGGGGGCTATGGGAGCCCCAGCATTTT. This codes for CASSVEGGLWEPQHF.

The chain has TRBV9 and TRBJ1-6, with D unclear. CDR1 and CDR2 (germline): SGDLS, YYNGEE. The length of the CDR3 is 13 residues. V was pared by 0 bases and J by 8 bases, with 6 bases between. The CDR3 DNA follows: TGTGCCAGCAGCGTAGAAGTAGATTCACCCCTCCACTTT. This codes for CASSVEVDSPLHF.

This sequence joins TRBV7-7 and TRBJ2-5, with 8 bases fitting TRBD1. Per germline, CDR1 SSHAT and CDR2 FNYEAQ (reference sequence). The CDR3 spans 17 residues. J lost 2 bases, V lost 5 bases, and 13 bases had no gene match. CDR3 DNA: TGTGCCAGCAGCCCCAGGACAGGGCGCACAGGACAAGAGACCCAGTACTTC. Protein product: CASSPRTGRTGQETQYF.

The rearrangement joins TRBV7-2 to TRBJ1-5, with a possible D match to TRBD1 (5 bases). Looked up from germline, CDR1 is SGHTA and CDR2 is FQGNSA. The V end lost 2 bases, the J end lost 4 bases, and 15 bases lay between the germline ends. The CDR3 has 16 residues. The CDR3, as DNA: TGTGCCAGCAGCTTAAGGGCCGGACATGGTAATCAGCCCCAGCATTTT. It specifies CASSLRAGHGNQPQHF.

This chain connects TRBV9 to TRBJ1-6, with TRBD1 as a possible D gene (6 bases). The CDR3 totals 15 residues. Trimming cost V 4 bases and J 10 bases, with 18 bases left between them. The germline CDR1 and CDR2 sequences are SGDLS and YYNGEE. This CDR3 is CASSLTGGANSPLHF. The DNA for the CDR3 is TGTGCCAGCAGCTTGACCGGGGGGGCTAACTCACCCCTCCACTTT. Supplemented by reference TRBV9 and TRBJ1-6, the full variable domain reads DSGVTQTPKHLITATGQRVTLRCSPRSGDLSVYWYQQSLDQGLQFLIQYYNGEERAKGNILERFSAQQFPDLHSELNLSSLELGDSALYFCASSLTGGANSPLHFGNGTRLTVT.

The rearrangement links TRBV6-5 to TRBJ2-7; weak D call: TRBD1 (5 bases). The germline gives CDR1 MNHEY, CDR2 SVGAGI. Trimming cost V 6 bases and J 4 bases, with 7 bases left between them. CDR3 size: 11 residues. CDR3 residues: CASRRGYEQYF. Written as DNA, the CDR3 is TGTGCCAGCAGAAGGGGATACGAGCAGTACTTC.

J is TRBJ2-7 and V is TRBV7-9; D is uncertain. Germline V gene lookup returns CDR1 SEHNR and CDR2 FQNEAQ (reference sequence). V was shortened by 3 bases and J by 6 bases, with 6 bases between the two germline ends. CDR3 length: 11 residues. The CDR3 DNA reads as TGTGCCAGCAGCTTCGTCGGCGAGCAGTACTTC. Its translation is CASSFVGEQYF.

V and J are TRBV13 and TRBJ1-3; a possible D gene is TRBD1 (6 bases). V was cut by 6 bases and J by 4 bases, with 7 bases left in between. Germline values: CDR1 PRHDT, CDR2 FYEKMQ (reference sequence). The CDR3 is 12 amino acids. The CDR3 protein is CASSQGGNTIYF. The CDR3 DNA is TGTGCCAGCAGTCAGGGGGGAAACACCATATATTTT. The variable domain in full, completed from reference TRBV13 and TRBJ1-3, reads AAGVIQSPRHLIKEKRETATLKCYPIPRHDTVYWYQQGPGQDPQFLISFYEKMQSDKGSIPDRFSAQQFSDYHSELNMSSLELGDSALYFCASSQGGNTIYFGEGSWLTVV.

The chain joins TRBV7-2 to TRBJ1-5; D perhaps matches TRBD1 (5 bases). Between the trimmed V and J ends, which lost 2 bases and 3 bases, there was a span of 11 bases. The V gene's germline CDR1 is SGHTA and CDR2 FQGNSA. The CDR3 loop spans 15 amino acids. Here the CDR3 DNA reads TGTGCCAGCAGCTTACGGGGGATGAACAATCAGCCCCAGCATTTT. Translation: CASSLRGMNNQPQHF.

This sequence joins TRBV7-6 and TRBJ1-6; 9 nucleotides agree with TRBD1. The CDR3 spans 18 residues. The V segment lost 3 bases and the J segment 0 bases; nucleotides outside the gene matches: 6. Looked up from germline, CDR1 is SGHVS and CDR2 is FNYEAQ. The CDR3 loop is CASSLRDRESSYNSPLHF. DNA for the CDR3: TGTGCCAGCAGCTTGAGGGACAGGGAATCCTCCTATAATTCACCCCTCCACTTT.

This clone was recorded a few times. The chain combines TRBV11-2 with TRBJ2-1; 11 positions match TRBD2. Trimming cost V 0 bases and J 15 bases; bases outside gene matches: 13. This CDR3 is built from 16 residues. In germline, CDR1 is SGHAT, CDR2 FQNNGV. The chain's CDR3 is CASSLDPGTSGRGWFF. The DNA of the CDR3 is TGTGCCAGCAGCTTAGATCCCGGGACTAGCGGAAGAGGGTGGTTCTTC.

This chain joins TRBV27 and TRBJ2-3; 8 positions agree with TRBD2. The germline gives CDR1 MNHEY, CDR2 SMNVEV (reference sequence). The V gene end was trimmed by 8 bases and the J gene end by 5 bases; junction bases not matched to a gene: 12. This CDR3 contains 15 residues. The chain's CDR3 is CASWLAGRGGDTQYF. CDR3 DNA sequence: TGTGCCAGCTGGTTAGCGGGCCGGGGGGGAGATACGCAGTATTTT.

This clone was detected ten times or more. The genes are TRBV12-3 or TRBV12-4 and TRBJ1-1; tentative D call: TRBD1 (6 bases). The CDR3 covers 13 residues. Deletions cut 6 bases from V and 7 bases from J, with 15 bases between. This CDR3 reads CASSLGVDSEAFF. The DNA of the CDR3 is TGTGCCAGCAGCCTGGGGGTGGACAGTGAAGCTTTCTTT.